The 32 T cell receptor beta chains presented below share a single source sample, sequenced in a study of identical twins. MiXCR was run by TCRdb on the 5' RACE reads, yielding one entry per CDR3 protein. The data show roughly 1,500,000 distinct CDR3 sequences, less than 35% seen once. Sequenced input: cord blood. The receptors stem from a newborn girl in good health.

This clonotype has only a few counts. The CDR3 nucleotides read TGTGCCAGCAGGGTAGACGCGGCGGTGGACAAAAACATTCAGTACTTC. It codes for CASRVDAAVDKNIQYF. The J gene is TRBJ2-4, the V gene TRBV2; D gene ambiguous. Germline CDR1 SNHLY, CDR2 FYNNEI. The CDR3 sequence is 16 residues long. Trimming pared 6 bases from V and 3 bases from J, leaving 18 bases between.

The chain recombines TRBV12-3 or TRBV12-4 with TRBJ2-7, with D perhaps matching TRBD1 or TRBD2 (6 bases each). The CDR3 has 14 residues. V was cut by 2 bases and J by 7 bases, with 15 bases left in between. The CDR3 nucleotides read TGTGCCAGCAGTTTACGGGGGCTTTGGGAAGAGCAGTACTTC. It specifies CASSLRGLWEEQYF.

This clonotype was seen a few times. J is TRBJ2-1 and V is TRBV5-1, with D unresolved. Trimming took off 4 bases at V and 7 bases at J, with 21 bases between the two ends. This CDR3 is 16 amino acids long. The germline V gene has CDR1 SGHRS and CDR2 YFSETQ. The CDR3 bases are TGCGCCAGCAGCAGCCCGCCCCGTTACATAGGTAATGAGCAGTTCTTC. Its protein product is CASSSPPRYIGNEQFF.

The chain carries TRBV11-1 and TRBJ1-1; D remains ambiguous. V was clipped by 6 bases and J by 2 bases, with 7 bases between them. This CDR3 has 12 amino acids. CDR1 is SGHAT, CDR2 FQDESV, per germline (reference sequence). This CDR3 is CASRPRNTEAFF. CDR3 DNA sequence: TGTGCCAGCAGACCCCGCAACACTGAAGCTTTCTTT.

The V and J genes are TRBV19 and TRBJ1-1; 7 nucleotides match TRBD1. V lost 4 bases, J lost 6 bases, and 5 bases stayed unmatched. CDR1 and CDR2 from the germline V gene are LNHDA and SQIVND (reference sequence). CDR3 length equals 13 residues. CDR3 bases: TGTGCCAGTAGTAGACAGGGCGGGCCTGAAGCTTTCTTT. Its protein is CASSRQGGPEAFF.

The chain couples TRBV4-2 to TRBJ2-7, with 15 nucleotides matching TRBD2. Losses at the gene ends were 2 bases for V and 2 bases for J; bases not matched to a gene: 1. The CDR3 is 16 residues long. Germline CDR1 and CDR2: LGHNA and YNFKEQ. CDR3 amino acids: CASSQRTSGGAYEQYF. CDR3 in DNA: TGTGCCAGCAGCCAAAGGACTAGCGGGGGGGCCTACGAGCAGTACTTC.

The sample holds a few counts of this clonotype. The chain employs TRBV28 and TRBJ2-3, with 9 bases aligning to TRBD2. Germline V gene data show CDR1 as MDHEN and CDR2 as SYDVKM. The CDR3 contains 17 residues. V lost 1 base, J lost 0 bases, and 5 bases stayed unmatched. Here the CDR3 DNA reads TGTGCCAGCAGTTTATATCCTAGCGGGACAAGCACAGATACGCAGTATTTT. This codes for CASSLYPSGTSTDTQYF.

Ten or more counts support this clonotype. The rearrangement uses TRBV7-2 and TRBJ2-3; 8 bases line up with TRBD2. The ends lost 5 bases at V and 1 base at J; junction bases unmatched: 5. Germline V gene data show CDR1 as SGHTA and CDR2 as FQGNSA. This CDR3 region has 15 residues. CDR3 region: CASSLGTRGTDTQYF. The CDR3 bases are TGTGCCAGCAGCCTTGGGACTAGGGGCACAGATACGCAGTATTTT.

The V and J genes are TRBV12-3 or TRBV12-4 and TRBJ2-1; 10 nucleotides line up with TRBD2. The V and J ends lost 5 bases and 8 bases, in that order; junction bases with no gene match: 9. The CDR3 loop spans 15 amino acids. CDR3 in amino acids: CASSKREGLLYEQFF. The CDR3 region has the DNA TGTGCCAGCAGTAAGCGGGAGGGCCTTCTCTATGAGCAGTTCTTC.

Turning to this clonotype: One end of the junction does not line up with germline, which may come from a read error. J is TRBJ2-1 and V is TRBV5-1; TRBD1 aligns across 7 bases. This CDR3 is built from 15 residues. Per germline, CDR1 SGHRS and CDR2 YFSETQ. In DNA form, the CDR3 reads TGCGCCAGCAGCTTGAGACAGGGAAACTACAACGAGCAGTTCTTC. Protein: CASSLRQGNYNEQFF.

This clonotype was counted a few times. The rearrangement uses TRBV20-1 and TRBJ2-4; possible D gene TRBD1, 6 bases. The germline V gene encodes CDR1 DFQATT and CDR2 SNEGSKA (reference sequence). The CDR3 totals 13 residues. V was cut by 8 bases and J by 0 bases, with 11 bases left in between. CDR3 nucleotides: TGCAGTTTCGACAGGCTAGCCAAAAACATTCAGTACTTC. Its protein is CSFDRLAKNIQYF.

The sample holds a few counts of this clonotype. The CDR3 coding sequence is TGTGCCAGCAGTTTCGATGACCTCGAGCAGTTCTTC. The encoded protein is CASSFDDLEQFF. The chain carries TRBV12-3 or TRBV12-4 and TRBJ2-1; D is undetermined. The CDR3 sequence is 12 residues long. The ends were cut back, 3 bases at V and 10 bases at J, with 10 bases in the middle.

This clonotype was counted a few times. This chain joins TRBV11-2 and TRBJ2-3; 7 bases fit TRBD1. The V gene end was trimmed by 4 bases and the J gene end by 5 bases; junction bases not matched to a gene: 15. The CDR3 sequence is 17 residues long. CDR1 and CDR2 (germline): SGHAT, FQNNGV. The CDR3 region has the DNA TGTGCCAGCAGCTCGAGGAGTCGACAGGGCTGGGGAGATACGCAGTATTTT. Its translation: CASSSRSRQGWGDTQYF. The complete variable domain, with remaining parts taken from reference TRBV11-2 and TRBJ2-3, reads EAGVAQSPRYKIIEKRQSVAFWCNPISGHATLYWYQQILGQGPKLLIQFQNNGVVDDSQLPKDRFSAERLKGVDSTLKIQPAKLEDSAVYLCASSSRSRQGWGDTQYFGPGTRLTVL.

This clonotype was seen a few times. The chain joins TRBV28 to TRBJ2-5; possibly TRBD1 for D (6 bases). The CDR3 is made up of 13 amino acids. CDR1 MDHEN and CDR2 SYDVKM come from the germline V gene. Trimming cost V 8 bases and J 4 bases, with 14 bases left between them. This chain's CDR3 is CASYTGRGETQYF. Here the CDR3 DNA reads TGTGCCAGCTATACGGGCAGGGGAGAGACCCAGTACTTC.

This clonotype was found a few times. V and J are TRBV14 and TRBJ2-4; 12 bases fit TRBD1. The germline V gene has CDR1 SGHDN and CDR2 FVKESK. V trimming: 4 bases; J trimming: 2 bases; junction bases outside the gene matches: 12. The CDR3 runs 19 residues. The CDR3 nucleotides are TGTGCCAGCAGCCCCCTTGGGACAGGGGGCCGGGCATCCAAAAACATTCAGTACTTC. Amino acids: CASSPLGTGGRASKNIQYF.

This chain joins TRBV11-2 and TRBJ2-5; D remains ambiguous. Trimming pared 5 bases from V and 11 bases from J, leaving 18 bases between. The CDR3 contains 13 residues. The V gene's germline CDR1 is SGHAT and CDR2 FQNNGV. The CDR3 DNA reads TGTGCCAGCAGCGCAAGGTTCTACAATGAGCAGTACTTC. Translation gives CASSARFYNEQYF.

This chain joins TRBV7-9 and TRBJ2-1; the match to TRBD2 covers 9 bases. The germline V gene encodes CDR1 SEHNR and CDR2 FQNEAQ (reference sequence). The V and J ends lost 2 bases and 6 bases, in that order; junction bases with no gene match: 14. The CDR3 sequence is 18 residues long. For the CDR3, the DNA is TGTGCCAGCAGCTTACTAAGTAGCGGGAGTTGGGGCGGCAATGAGCAGTTCTTC. It is translated as CASSLLSSGSWGGNEQFF.

Ten or more counts support this clonotype. The rearrangement joins TRBV28 to TRBJ2-3; no firm D call. V lost 5 bases to trimming and J lost 3 bases, with 21 bases between them. Germline assignment: CDR1 MDHEN and CDR2 SYDVKM. The CDR3 contains 17 residues. Here the CDR3 DNA reads TGTGCCAGCAGTCTCGGCCGTTTTGCGTTGGTAACAGATACGCAGTATTTT. It yields the protein CASSLGRFALVTDTQYF.

This clonotype was observed a handful of times. This rearrangement joins TRBV3-1 to TRBJ2-1; D is unclear. Germline CDR1 is LGHDT and CDR2 is YNNKEL (reference sequence). The V end was cut by 0 bases, the J end by 2 bases, with 5 bases between. The CDR3 loop spans 14 amino acids. CDR3 in DNA: TGTGCCAGCAGCCAAGATCTCCCCTACAATGAGCAGTTCTTC. The encoded protein is CASSQDLPYNEQFF.

V and J are TRBV5-1 and TRBJ1-1, with D unclear. Between the trimmed V and J ends, which lost 4 bases and 1 base, there was a span of 11 bases. Germline CDR1 SGHRS, CDR2 YFSETQ. This CDR3 region has 14 residues. This CDR3 is CASSAYWGNTEAFF. For the CDR3, the DNA is TGCGCCAGCAGCGCCTATTGGGGGAACACTGAAGCTTTCTTT.

As regards this clonotype: A much bigger clone sits one base away, suggesting this may be a read error. The chain links TRBV4-1 to TRBJ2-5; D may be TRBD1 or TRBD2 (6 bases each). The V gene lost 0 bases and the J gene lost 11 bases, with 16 bases spanning the gap. Germline V gene lookup returns CDR1 MGHRA and CDR2 YSYEKL. The CDR3 is 14 amino acids. In nucleotides, the CDR3 is TGCGCCAGCAGCCAAGATGTCGGGGGCAATGAGCAGTACTTC. Its protein product is CASSQDVGGNEQYF.

The chain has TRBV6-1 and TRBJ2-1; D might be TRBD1 (6 bases). The V end was cut by 6 bases, the J end by 3 bases, with 9 bases between. CDR3 length equals 13 residues. The germline V gene has CDR1 MNHNS and CDR2 SASEGT. The CDR3 DNA reads as TGTGCCAGCAGACTCAGGGGCTACAATGAGCAGTTCTTC. It is translated as CASRLRGYNEQFF.

This clonotype was seen only a few times. The chain uses TRBV12-3 or TRBV12-4 and TRBJ2-4, with 7 bases lining up with TRBD2. Trimming at V came to 2 bases and at J to 0 bases, leaving 7 bases not matched to a gene. The CDR3 totals 17 residues. For the CDR3, the DNA is TGTGCCAGCAGTTTATCGGCGGGAGACCTAGCCAAAAACATTCAGTACTTC. Translation gives CASSLSAGDLAKNIQYF.

The chain employs TRBV27 and TRBJ1-6, with D perhaps TRBD1 (5 bases). There are 20 residues in the CDR3. The V gene's germline CDR1 is MNHEY and CDR2 SMNVEV (reference sequence). Trimming stripped 5 bases from V and 6 bases from J, with 29 bases between. The CDR3 DNA sequence: TGTGCCAGCAGTAGAAAGGGGCCCCGGGGGTTATCGAAGAGTAATTCACCCCTCCACTTT. Protein product: CASSRKGPRGLSKSNSPLHF.

In this sample, this clonotype turned up a few times. This chain connects TRBV20-1 to TRBJ1-2, with D unclear. Trimming left V 1 base short and J 4 bases short, with 13 bases between. CDR1 and CDR2 (germline): DFQATT, SNEGSKA (reference sequence). CDR3 length equals 14 residues. The CDR3 sequence is CSARAPGHLYGYTF. The CDR3 DNA reads as TGCAGTGCTAGAGCCCCCGGGCATCTCTATGGCTACACCTTC.

The V call is TRBV7-2, the J call TRBJ1-2; TRBD1 matches 9 bases. Germline trimming cut 3 bases from V and 4 bases from J; bases unmatched to any gene: 12. The CDR3 loop spans 17 amino acids. Germline V gives CDR1 SGHTA, CDR2 FQGNSA. The CDR3 DNA reads TGTGCCAGCAGCTTGGGGGGCGGACAGGGGACGGGCTATGGCTACACCTTC. This codes for CASSLGGGQGTGYGYTF.

This rearrangement joins TRBV27 to TRBJ2-7; 8 bases map to TRBD2. The length of the CDR3 is 15 residues. The germline gives CDR1 MNHEY, CDR2 SMNVEV (reference sequence). Trimming took 3 bases from V and 7 from J; bases not matched to a gene: 11. CDR3 DNA sequence: TGTGCCAGCAGTTTGCGGGAGGCTTTGTACGATGAGCAGTACTTC. Protein product: CASSLREALYDEQYF.

The rearrangement uses TRBV25-1 and TRBJ1-4; possible D gene TRBD1, 6 bases. The V end lost 3 bases, the J end lost 8 bases, and 13 bases lay between the germline ends. CDR1 MGHDK and CDR2 SYGVNS come from the germline V gene. There are 14 residues in the CDR3. The CDR3 sequence is CASSDWGAKEKLFF. The CDR3 bases are TGTGCCAGCAGTGATTGGGGGGCGAAGGAAAAACTGTTTTTT.

This clonotype was counted between two and nine times. The chain links TRBV10-3 to TRBJ2-3; tentatively, D is TRBD2 (7 bases). Looked up from germline, CDR1 is ENHRY and CDR2 is SYGVKD. V shed 9 bases and J shed 1 base, with 11 bases lying between them. The CDR3 spans 13 residues. The CDR3 region is CAMGGHGTDTQYF. The CDR3 nucleotides read TGTGCCATGGGGGGGCACGGCACAGATACGCAGTATTTT.

J is TRBJ2-1 and V is TRBV13; 7 nucleotides agree with TRBD2. There are 16 residues in the CDR3. The V and J ends lost 7 bases and 4 bases, in that order; junction bases with no gene match: 13. Germline loops: CDR1 PRHDT, CDR2 FYEKMQ (reference sequence). CDR3 coding DNA: TGTGCCAGCACTCCTGGCCAAGGCGGGGGATACAATGAGCAGTTCTTC. It yields the protein CASTPGQGGGYNEQFF.

In this sample, this clonotype turned up a few times. The V and J genes are TRBV9 and TRBJ2-7; 10 bases are a match to TRBD2. Unmatched junction bases numbered 7, after V lost 0 bases and J lost 7 bases. The CDR3 has 15 residues. CDR1 is SGDLS and CDR2 is YYNGEE in the germline V gene. Written as DNA, the CDR3 is TGTGCCAGCAGCGTAGGAGGTTGGGGACTAGCGGAGCAGTACTTC. Amino acid sequence: CASSVGGWGLAEQYF.

The gene calls are TRBV13 and TRBJ2-4, with unresolved D. The J call may be wrong; the DNA end is better matched by TRBJ2-7. CDR1 PRHDT and CDR2 FYEKMQ come from the germline V gene (reference sequence). This CDR3 is built from 12 residues. CDR3 region: CASSTTAYEQYF. CDR3 bases: TGTGCCAGCAGCACCACAGCGTACGAGCAGTACTTC.